The text below deals with one TCR beta chain. The antigen is undetermined. This table comes from immunoSEQ multiplex PCR, and its TCRdb copy is limited to in-frame clones, with some not included. The sample yields just under 20,000 clones, roughly 77% seen once. Regarding time point: cycle 4 day 1 (C4D1), after around six weeks of nivolumab. Each patient's relapse followed autologous stem cell transplantation, and brentuximab vedotin exposure varied. Under best response, outcomes were complete response, partial response or progressive disease. Trimming cost V 6 bases and J 4 bases; bases outside gene matches: 3. The germline CDR1 and CDR2 sequences are MDHEN and SYDVKM. The CDR3 totals 14 residues. The source of the sample is a study of PD-1 blockade in classical Hodgkin lymphoma. Whole-study context: Nivolumab was given intravenously to patients at 3 mg/kg every 2 weeks.

Study-level results: Baseline diversity was lower in partial responders and progressors than complete responders. Relapsed/refractory patients reportedly had lower baseline diversity than newly diagnosed patients.

The receptor comes from a human donor with classical Hodgkin lymphoma. The material sequenced was peripheral blood mononuclear cells (PBMCs), taken before the fourth cycle of nivolumab. The rearrangement links TRBV28 to TRBJ2-3, with TRBD2 matching over 11 bases. The CDR3 sequence is CASRLAGVADTQYF. The CDR3 coding sequence is TGTGCCAGCAGACTAGCGGGAGTGGCAGATACGCAGTATTTT.